These 3 T cell receptor beta chains were all obtained from the same sample, sequenced in a study of CD8 T cell repertoires and HIV-1 epitope variants. For these TCRs, the target antigens are not known. Some clones are missing from TCRdb's copy, which holds only in-frame ones; the method was immunoSEQ multiplex PCR. The sample consists of some 1,700 clones, 70% to 85% of them appearing once. The specimen sequenced was cultured CD8+ T cells derived from PBMCs. Source of these receptors: a male donor with HIV.

The rearrangement joins TRBV28 to TRBJ2-1; no definite D call. This CDR3 contains 13 residues. Germline-derived CDR1 and CDR2 are MDHEN and SYDVKM. V lost 2 bases, J lost 8 bases, and 10 bases lay in between. CDR3 sequence: CASSLEPVYEQFF. CDR3 nucleotides: TGTGCCAGCAGTTTAGAGCCGGTTTATGAGCAGTTCTTC.

The gene calls are TRBV5-4 and TRBJ2-7, with TRBD1 identical over 8 bases. This CDR3 is 14 amino acids long. Germline CDR1 reads SGHNT; CDR2 reads YYREEE (reference sequence). V shed 4 bases, J shed 5 bases, and the junction held 8 bases outside the gene matches. CDR3 sequence (DNA): TGTGCCAGCAGCCTAGGGACAGGTGTCAACGAGCAGTACTTC. Translated, it gives CASSLGTGVNEQYF.

J is TRBJ1-1 and V is TRBV7-3; tentative D call: TRBD1 (6 bases). The CDR3 is 15 amino acids. Germline values: CDR1 SGHTA, CDR2 FQGTGA. Trimming took off 4 bases at V and 1 base at J, with 13 bases between the two ends. DNA of the CDR3: TGTGCCAGCAGCTCAACAGGGTCCGAGAACACTGAAGCTTTCTTT. It codes for CASSSTGSENTEAFF. Variable domain in full (rest from reference TRBV7-3 and TRBJ1-1): GAGVSQTPSNKVTEKGKYVELRCDPISGHTALYWYRQSLGQGPEFLIYFQGTGAADDSGLPNDRFFAVRPEGSVSTLKIQRTERGDSAVYLCASSSTGSENTEAFFGQGTRLTVV.